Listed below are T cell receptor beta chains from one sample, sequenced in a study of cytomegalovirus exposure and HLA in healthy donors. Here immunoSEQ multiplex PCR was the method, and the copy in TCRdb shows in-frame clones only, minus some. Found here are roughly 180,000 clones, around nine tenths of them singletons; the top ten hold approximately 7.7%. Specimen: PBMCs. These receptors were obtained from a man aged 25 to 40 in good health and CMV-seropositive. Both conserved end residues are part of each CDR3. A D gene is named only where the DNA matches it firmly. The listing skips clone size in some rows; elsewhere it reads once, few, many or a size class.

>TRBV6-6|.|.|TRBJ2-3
TGTGCCAGCAGTTACACTCGGGGGGCAACAGATACGCAGTATTTT
CASSYTRGATDTQYF
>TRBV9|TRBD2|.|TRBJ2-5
TGTGCCAGCACCCTTAGCGGGACCCAAGAGACCCAGTACTTC
CASTLSGTQETQYF
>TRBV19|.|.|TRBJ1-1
TGTGCCAGTAGTCTCTCAGGGGACACTGAAGCTTTCTTT
CASSLSGDTEAFF
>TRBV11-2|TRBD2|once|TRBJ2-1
TGTGCCAGCAGCGGAGGGGCGGGAGGACACGAATCCTACAATGAGCAGTTCTTC
CASSGGAGGHESYNEQFF
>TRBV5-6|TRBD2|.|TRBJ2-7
TGTGCCAGCAGCCACGGGACTAGCGGGATAAGCTCCTACGAGCAGTACTTC
CASSHGTSGISSYEQYF
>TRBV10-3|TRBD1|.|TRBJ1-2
TGTGCCATCAGTGCGGACAGGGTCTATGGCTACACCTTC
CAISADRVYGYTF
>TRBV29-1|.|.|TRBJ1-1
TGCAGCGTTGAAGACCTCAGGGCATCGGGAGCTTTCTTT
CSVEDLRASGAFF
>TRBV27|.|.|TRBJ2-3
TGTGCCAGCAGTTTAAGCCCAGCCAGCACAGATACGCAGTATTTT
CASSLSPASTDTQYF
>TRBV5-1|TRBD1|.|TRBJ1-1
TGCGCCAGCAGCTTCGGGACAGGGGTGACTGAAGCTTTCTTT
CASSFGTGVTEAFF
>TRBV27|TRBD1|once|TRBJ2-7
TGTGCCAGCAGTGCGACAGGGCGCGAGCAGTACTTC
CASSATGREQYF
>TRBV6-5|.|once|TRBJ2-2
TGTGCCAGCAGTTACGAGGGCGGGGTGGCCGGGGAGCTGTTTTTT
CASSYEGGVAGELFF
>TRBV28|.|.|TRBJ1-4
TGTGCCAGCAGTTTCACGGGCTTCGCAACTAATGAAAAACTGTTTTTT
CASSFTGFATNEKLFF
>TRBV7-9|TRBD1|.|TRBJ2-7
TGTGCCAGCAGCTTATCTCGGGACAGACGGACGGAGCAGTACTTC
CASSLSRDRRTEQYF
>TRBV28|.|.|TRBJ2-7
TGTGCCAGCAGTTCAGGGGGGGGCGAGCAGTACTTC
CASSSGGGEQYF
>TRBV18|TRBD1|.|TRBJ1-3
TGTGCCAGCTCACCATGGGACAGCAGCTCTGGAAACACCATATATTTT
CASSPWDSSSGNTIYF
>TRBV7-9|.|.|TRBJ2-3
TGTGCCAGCAGCTTTACGGGGGGCCCAGATACGCAGTATTTT
CASSFTGGPDTQYF
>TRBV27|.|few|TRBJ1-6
TGTGCCACCGGGGAGGCAGGGATAAGTTCACCCCTCCACTTT
CATGEAGISSPLHF
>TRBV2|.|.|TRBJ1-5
TGTGCCAGCAGTGTTGGCGGTGTCGGACAGCCCCAGCATTTT
CASSVGGVGQPQHF
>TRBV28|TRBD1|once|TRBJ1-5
TGTGCCAGCAGACTACAGGGGGAACAGCCCCAGCATTTT
CASRLQGEQPQHF
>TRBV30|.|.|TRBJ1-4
TGTGCCTGGAGTGAGAAAAAACTGTTTTTT
CAWSEKKLFF
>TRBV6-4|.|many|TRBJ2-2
TGTGCCAGCAGCCCTGACCCAGGGCAGAACACCGGGGAGCTGTTTTTT
CASSPDPGQNTGELFF
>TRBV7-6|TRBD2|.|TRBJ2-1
TGTGCCAGCAGCTTAGGAGCGGGAGGGGCAGGGGAGCAGTTCTTC
CASSLGAGGAGEQFF
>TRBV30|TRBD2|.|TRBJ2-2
TGTGCCAGACTCCAACTAGCGGGGGGGACCGGGGAGCTGTTTTTT
CARLQLAGGTGELFF
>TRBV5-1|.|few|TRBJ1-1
TGCGCCAGCAGCTTGTTGTACACCAACACTGAAGCTTTCTTT
CASSLLYTNTEAFF
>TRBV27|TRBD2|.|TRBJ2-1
TGTGCCAGCACCTCGGTGCGGGGGGGCCGGAATGAGCAGTTCTTC
CASTSVRGGRNEQFF
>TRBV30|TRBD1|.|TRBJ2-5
TGTGCCTGGAGTGTAGTCCCGCAGGGGGCGCTTGAGACCCAGTACTTC
CAWSVVPQGALETQYF
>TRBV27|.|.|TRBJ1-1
TGTGCCAGCAGTTTTAGGGCAGTGAGGTCAAACACTGAAGCTTTCTTT
CASSFRAVRSNTEAFF
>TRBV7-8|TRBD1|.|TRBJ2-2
TGTGCCAGCAGCTACCCCCGGACAGGTCGAGTAGCCGGGGAGCTGTTTTTT
CASSYPRTGRVAGELFF
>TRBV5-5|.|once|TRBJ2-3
TGTGCCACCAGGGTAGATACAGATACGCAGTATTTT
CATRVDTDTQYF
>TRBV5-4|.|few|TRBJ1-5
TGTGCCAGCAGCTTAGGGTTCAATCAGCCCCAGCATTTT
CASSLGFNQPQHF
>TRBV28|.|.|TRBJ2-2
TGTGCCAGCGAGTATAAGGGGGAGCTGTTTTTT
CASEYKGELFF
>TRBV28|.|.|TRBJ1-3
TGTGCCAGCACTCCTCACAGTGCTGGAAACACCATATATTTT
CASTPHSAGNTIYF
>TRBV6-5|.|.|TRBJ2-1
TGTGCCAGCAGGAAAGATAACAATGAGCAGTTCTTC
CASRKDNNEQFF
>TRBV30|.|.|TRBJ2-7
TGTGCCTGGAGCTCCTCAGACGGATCCTACGAGCAGTACTTC
CAWSSSDGSYEQYF
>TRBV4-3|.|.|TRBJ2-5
TGCGCCAGCAGCCGAAGACAGGAAGAGACCCAGTACTTC
CASSRRQEETQYF
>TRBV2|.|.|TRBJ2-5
TGTGCCAGCAGTGTTGAGGGGGGTTGGGAGACCCAGTACTTC
CASSVEGGWETQYF
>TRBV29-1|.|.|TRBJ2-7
TGCAGCGTTGAAGGGGACATACTCTACGAGCAGTACTTC
CSVEGDILYEQYF
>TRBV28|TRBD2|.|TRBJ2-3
TGTGCCAGCGGATACCTAGCGGGGGTGGATACAGATACGCAGTATTTT
CASGYLAGVDTDTQYF
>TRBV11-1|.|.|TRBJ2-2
TGTGCCAGCAGCTTACAGGGTGGCACCGGGGAGCTGTTTTTT
CASSLQGGTGELFF
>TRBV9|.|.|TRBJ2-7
TGTGCCAGCAGCGTAGGGGACTTCGGCTACGAGCAGTACTTC
CASSVGDFGYEQYF
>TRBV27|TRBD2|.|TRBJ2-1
TGTGCCAGCAGTCCGCGGGGGGGCACCTACAATGAGCAGTTCTTC
CASSPRGGTYNEQFF
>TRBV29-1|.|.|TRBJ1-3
TGCTCAGCAGTGAGTGCTGGAAACACCATATATTTT
CSAVSAGNTIYF
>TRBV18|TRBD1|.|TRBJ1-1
TGTGCCAGCTCACCGCTGACAGGGACGGCGAACACTGAAGCTTTCTTT
CASSPLTGTANTEAFF
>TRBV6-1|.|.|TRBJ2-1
TGTGCCAGCAGTCATCAGTTGAGTGAGCAGTTCTTC
CASSHQLSEQFF
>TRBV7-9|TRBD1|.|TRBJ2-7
TGTGCCATCCCGGGACAGGGGGAGAGGGAGCAGTACTTC
CAIPGQGEREQYF
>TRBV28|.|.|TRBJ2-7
TGTGCCAGCCGGTCCTCCTACGAGCAGTACTTC
CASRSSYEQYF
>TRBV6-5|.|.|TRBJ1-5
TGTGCCAGCAGCCGAAATGGCAATCAGCCCCAGCATTTT
CASSRNGNQPQHF
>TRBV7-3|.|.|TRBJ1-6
TGTGCCAGCAGCTTAACGATCAGGGACTCACCCCTCCACTTT
CASSLTIRDSPLHF
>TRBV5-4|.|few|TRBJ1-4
TGTGCCAGCAGCCATGACCGGGACGGTGGGAGAAAACTGTTTTTT
CASSHDRDGGRKLFF
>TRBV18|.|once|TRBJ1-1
TGTGCCAGCTCACCCTCCGGGACGGTGAACACTGAAGCTTTCTTT
CASSPSGTVNTEAFF
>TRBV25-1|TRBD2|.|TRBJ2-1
TGTGCCAGCAGTCCGAATGGGAGGGTTGAGCAGTTCTTC
CASSPNGRVEQFF
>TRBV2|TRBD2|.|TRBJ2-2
TGTGCCCGCCGACTAGCGGACACCGGGGAGCTGTTTTTT
CARRLADTGELFF
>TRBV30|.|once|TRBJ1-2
TGTGCCTGGAGTGGAACGTTACAGGTCACTGGCTACACCTTC
CAWSGTLQVTGYTF
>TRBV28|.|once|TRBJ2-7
TGTGCCAGCAGGGGGAGGTACGAGCAGTACTTC
CASRGRYEQYF
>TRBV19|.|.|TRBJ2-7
TGTGCCAGTAGTAATTCCGGGACCCCTCCCTACGAGCAGTACTTC
CASSNSGTPPYEQYF